This record concerns one T cell receptor beta chain sequence. The antigen is not known. The protocol was immunoSEQ multiplex PCR, while the TCRdb copy is restricted to in-frame clones and leaves out a portion. The table records around 74,000 clones, roughly 86% of them present only once. The data stem from a study of OX40 agonist ivuxolimab in advanced cancers. Study in general: Cohort: approximately 79% men, mean age around 60, aged about 20 to 79. Broader study findings: Not determined was the antigen specificity of the expanded peripheral T cells.

The CDR3 is made up of 12 amino acids. V was shortened by 5 bases and J by 8 bases, with 12 bases between the two germline ends. Germline loops: CDR1 SGHTA, CDR2 FQGNSA. The origin of this receptor is an adult with an advanced solid tumor such as melanoma, head and neck, liver or kidney cancer. Sequencing used CD4+ or CD8+ T cells sorted from blood, obtained in a trial of the OX40 agonist ivuxolimab. V is TRBV7-2 and J is TRBJ1-2, with D tentatively TRBD1 (6 bases). Written as DNA, the CDR3 is TGTGCCAGCAGCAAACAGGGTAGCGGCTACACCTTC. Residues: CASSKQGSGYTF.